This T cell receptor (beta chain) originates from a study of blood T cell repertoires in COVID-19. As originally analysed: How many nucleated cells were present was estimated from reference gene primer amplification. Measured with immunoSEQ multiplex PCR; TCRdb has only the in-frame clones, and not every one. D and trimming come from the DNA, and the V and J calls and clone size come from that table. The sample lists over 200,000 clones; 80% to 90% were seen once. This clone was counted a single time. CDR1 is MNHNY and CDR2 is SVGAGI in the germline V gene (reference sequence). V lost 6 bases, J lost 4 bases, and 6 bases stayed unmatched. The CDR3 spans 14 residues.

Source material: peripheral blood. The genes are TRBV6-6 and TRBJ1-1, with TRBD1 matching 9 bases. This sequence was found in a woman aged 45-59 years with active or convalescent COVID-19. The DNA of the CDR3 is TGTGCCAGCAGCACGACGACAGGGGGCACTGAAGCTTTCTTT. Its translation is CASSTTTGGTEAFF.